This note documents a single TCR beta chain sequence. This clone was detected a few times. The clone's antigen remains unknown. Base quality data are lacking; no much larger clone is found one base away. Sequences KGHSH (CDR1) and LQKENI (CDR2) are obtained from the germline V gene. Relative to germline, V is 2 bases shorter and J is 6 bases shorter, with 14 bases between their ends. The CDR3 contains 15 residues, cysteine and phenylalanine counted. Just CDR3 DNA is preserved here, 45 bases in frame from base 1. Patients with a history of autoimmune disease or receiving systemic immunosuppression were excluded from the trial. Peripheral blood for TCR sequencing was drawn from every dose cohort at baseline, at cycle 4 day 1 and at cycle 7 day 1. Samples were obtained from an open-label, multicenter, first-in-human phase I dose-escalation trial of ivuxolimab. Adults with locally advanced or metastatic melanoma, renal cell, hepatocellular, or head and neck squamous cell carcinoma were enrolled in the trial. Before TCR sequencing, CD4+ and CD8+ T cells were separately sorted from peripheral blood.

Genomic DNA was isolated from the sorted cells so that the TCRbeta CDR3 region could be sequenced. TCRbeta CDR3 regions were sequenced using the immunoSEQ Assay. TCRdb stores this immuneACCESS table with in-frame sequences only. Part of the clones is absent; in the studies checked, under half of the shortfall reflects unresolved V genes, and no reason is known for the rest. This sample lists around 63,000 clones; roughly 87% were detected once. The ten largest clonotypes hold 5.5% of the sample. The data are from a study of OX40 agonist ivuxolimab in advanced cancers. Concerning the study at large: Ivuxolimab was an agonistic, fully human IgG2 monoclonal antibody directed against OX40 (CD134), a costimulatory receptor. In the dose-escalation cohort, roughly four fifths of patients were male, and the mean age was approximately 60 years, with a range of 23 to 79. The paper covers the monotherapy dose-escalation part of the phase I ivuxolimab trial, which included N of about 51 patients. Of the approximately 53 patients in dose escalation, around 19 had hepatocellular carcinoma, about 15 had melanoma, 9 had renal cell carcinoma and 9 had head and neck cancer. Patients were allowed to have had prior anti-PD-1, anti-PD-L1 or anti-CTLA-4 therapy, and more than 30% of the dose-escalation patients had previously received checkpoint inhibitors. The purpose of peripheral TCRbeta sequencing was to test whether ivuxolimab changed TCR sequence diversity and led to clonal T-cell expansion. Intravenous ivuxolimab was administered to patients every 2 weeks at six dose levels: 0.01, 0.1, 0.3, 1.5, 3 and 10 mg/kg. Partial responses occurred in three dose-escalation patients, of whom one had hepatocellular carcinoma and two had cutaneous melanoma.

The full study reports these points: Low levels of normalized T-cell clonal expansion were also seen in some patients who did not respond. In the 0.1-3.0 mg/kg groups, partial responders had among the lowest normalized peripheral clonal expansion, particularly in CD8+ T cells. After ivuxolimab, more expanded clones were found on average in CD8+ T cells than in CD4+ T cells. At doses of 0.1 to 3.0 mg/kg, clonal expansion of both CD4+ and CD8+ T cells in blood was seen between baseline and week 6. The antigen specificity of the clonally expanded peripheral T cells was not determined.

The sample here was CD4+ or CD8+ T cells sorted from blood, taken in a trial of the OX40 agonist ivuxolimab. This TCR came from an adult with an advanced solid tumor such as melanoma, head and neck, liver or kidney cancer. The sequence joins TRBV18 to TRBJ1-5; the D gene lacks a confident call. In nucleotide form, the sequence is TGTGCCAGCTCACCAGGCTGGGGAGTGGCTCAGCCCCAGCATTTT. This translates into CASSPGWGVAQPQHF.